Presented here are 16 T cell receptor beta chains from one specimen sequenced in a study of blood T cell repertoires in COVID-19. Profiled with immunoSEQ multiplex PCR; TCRdb holds only in-frame clones, not every one. The sample has about 45,000 clones; roughly 87% are singletons. Sample: peripheral blood. Source of these receptors: a woman aged 80 or over in a cohort sampled during active or convalescent COVID-19.

This clone appeared a single time. The CDR3 spells CASSLASFRETQYF. DNA of the CDR3: TGCGCCAGCAGCTTGGCTTCTTTCCGGGAGACCCAGTACTTC. The chain links TRBV5-1 to TRBJ2-5; D is uncertain. The ends were cut back, 0 bases at V and 5 bases at J, with 11 bases in the middle. Looked up from germline, CDR1 is SGHRS and CDR2 is YFSETQ. The CDR3 loop spans 14 amino acids. Supplemented by reference TRBV5-1 and TRBJ2-5, the full variable domain reads KAGVTQTPRYLIKTRGQQVTLSCSPISGHRSVSWYQQTPGQGLQFLFEYFSETQRNKGNFPGRFSGRQFSNSRSEMNVSTLELGDSALYLCASSLASFRETQYFGPGTRLLVL.

The chain is built from TRBV15 and TRBJ2-3, with a tentative D call TRBD2 (5 bases). CDR3 length: 14 amino acids. CDR1 is LNHNV, CDR2 YYDKDF, per germline (reference sequence). Trimming cost V 0 bases and J 6 bases, with 10 bases left between them. The CDR3, as DNA: TGTGCCACCAGCAGAGATACTAGAACGGATACGCAGTATTTT. Its translation is CATSRDTRTDTQYF.

The V and J genes are TRBV9 and TRBJ1-4; D remains ambiguous. V was clipped by 3 bases and J by 0 bases, with 12 bases between them. Germline V gene lookup returns CDR1 SGDLS and CDR2 YYNGEE. This CDR3 region has 16 residues. The CDR3 here is CASSARGQPTNEKLFF. CDR3 coding DNA: TGTGCCAGCAGCGCCCGGGGTCAACCAACTAATGAAAAACTGTTTTTT.

The chain couples TRBV5-5 to TRBJ2-7; 15 bases agree with TRBD2. V was pared by 4 bases and J by 4 bases, with 3 bases of the junction left unmatched. The CDR3 spans 15 residues. Germline V gene data show CDR1 as SGHKS and CDR2 as YYEKEE (reference sequence). This CDR3 is CASSRTSGRGYEQYF. CDR3 nucleotide sequence: TGTGCCAGCAGCCGGACTAGCGGGAGGGGTTACGAGCAGTACTTC.

This sequence joins TRBV11-3 and TRBJ1-1; tentatively, D is TRBD1 (6 bases). Looked up from germline, CDR1 is SGHNT and CDR2 is YENEEA. The CDR3 runs 15 residues. V lost 3 bases, J lost 0 bases, and 11 bases lay in between. CDR3 DNA: TGTGCCAGCAGCTTTAGCCAGGGGATGAACACTGAAGCTTTCTTT. Its protein is CASSFSQGMNTEAFF. The entire variable domain, with the rest obtained from reference TRBV11-3 and TRBJ1-1, is as follows: EAGVVQSPRYKIIEKKQPVAFWCNPISGHNTLYWYLQNLGQGPELLIRYENEEAVDDSQLPKDRFSAERLKGVDSTLKIQPAELGDSAVYLCASSFSQGMNTEAFFGQGTRLTVV.

V is TRBV7-6 and J is TRBJ2-2; possibly TRBD1 for D (5 bases). V lost 1 base to trimming and J lost 4 bases, with 10 bases between them. The CDR3 extends over 15 amino acids. The V gene's germline CDR1 is SGHVS and CDR2 FNYEAQ. This CDR3 is CASSLGGRGTGELFF. The CDR3 nucleotides read TGTGCCAGCAGCTTAGGGGGAAGGGGCACCGGGGAGCTGTTTTTT.

The chain joins TRBV27 to TRBJ1-5; possibly TRBD1 for D (5 bases). V shed 9 bases and J shed 0 bases, with 15 bases lying between them. The CDR3 length is 15 residues. Germline V gene lookup returns CDR1 MNHEY and CDR2 SMNVEV (reference sequence). As DNA, the CDR3 is TGTGCCAGTTCCCCGGGACTGATTAGCAATCAGCCCCAGCATTTT. This gives the protein CASSPGLISNQPQHF.

This rearrangement joins TRBV5-4 to TRBJ1-1; 8 bases are a match to TRBD1. V trimming: 2 bases; J trimming: 3 bases; junction bases outside the gene matches: 9. Germline CDR1 is SGHNT and CDR2 is YYREEE (reference sequence). The CDR3 totals 16 residues. This CDR3 reads CASSFRGRGGHTEAFF. The CDR3 DNA reads as TGTGCCAGCAGCTTCAGGGGGCGAGGGGGGCACACTGAAGCTTTCTTT. Supplemented by reference TRBV5-4 and TRBJ1-1, the full variable domain reads ETGVTQSPTHLIKTRGQQVTLRCSSQSGHNTVSWYQQALGQGPQFIFQYYREEENGRGNFPPRFSGLQFPNYSSELNVNALELDDSALYLCASSFRGRGGHTEAFFGQGTRLTVV.

The chain recombines TRBV30 with TRBJ1-4; D is undetermined. The CDR3 is made up of 13 amino acids. Germline lookup yields CDR1 GTSNPN and CDR2 SVGIG (reference sequence). Trimming pared 5 bases from V and 4 bases from J, leaving 11 bases between. The chain's CDR3 is CAWGGRRNEKLFF. The DNA of the CDR3 is TGTGCCTGGGGAGGGAGACGTAATGAAAAACTGTTTTTT.

The V gene is TRBV4-1, the J gene TRBJ2-3; tentative D call: TRBD2 (5 bases). Germline V gene lookup returns CDR1 MGHRA and CDR2 YSYEKL. The CDR3 is made up of 15 amino acids. V lost 3 bases, J lost 8 bases, and 18 bases lay in between. The CDR3 spells CASSQGSGLRVTQYF. The CDR3 DNA reads TGCGCCAGCAGCCAGGGGAGCGGCCTTCGGGTTACGCAGTATTTT.

The chain recombines TRBV7-9 with TRBJ2-7; D is ambiguous. From germline, CDR1 is SEHNR and CDR2 FQNEAQ (reference sequence). V lost 6 bases, J lost 2 bases, and 11 bases lay in between. CDR3 length equals 13 residues. The CDR3 nucleotides read TGTGCCAGCAGACGCGCCACAGCCTACGAGCAGTACTTC. As protein: CASRRATAYEQYF.

The chain has TRBV19 and TRBJ1-2; D gene ambiguous. This CDR3 has 13 residues. Trimming stripped 5 bases from V and 6 bases from J, with 13 bases between. Germline lookup yields CDR1 LNHDA and CDR2 SQIVND (reference sequence). The CDR3 is CASSLGPRDGYTF. Written as DNA, the CDR3 is TGTGCCAGTAGTTTAGGCCCCCGGGATGGCTACACCTTC. The variable domain in full, completed from reference TRBV19 and TRBJ1-2, reads DGGITQSPKYLFRKEGQNVTLSCEQNLNHDAMYWYRQDPGQGLRLIYYSQIVNDFQKGDIAEGYSVSREKKESFPLTVTSAQKNPTAFYLCASSLGPRDGYTFGSGTRLTVV.

The gene calls are TRBV2 and TRBJ2-7; D gene ambiguous. This CDR3 has 14 amino acids. Germline V gives CDR1 SNHLY, CDR2 FYNNEI. V dropped 4 bases and J dropped 0 bases, with 10 bases sitting between them. The CDR3 protein is CASSGAINSYEQYF. DNA for the CDR3: TGTGCCAGCAGTGGGGCAATTAACTCCTACGAGCAGTACTTC.

This rearrangement joins TRBV6-6 to TRBJ2-7; possible D gene TRBD1, 6 bases. The V and J ends lost 5 bases and 0 bases respectively, with 11 bases between them. The V gene's germline CDR1 is MNHNY and CDR2 SVGAGI (reference sequence). The CDR3 runs 14 residues. The CDR3 nucleotides are TGTGCCAGCAGTCTAGGACAGAGCTCCTACGAGCAGTACTTC. It specifies CASSLGQSSYEQYF.

The gene calls are TRBV12-5 and TRBJ2-5; possibly TRBD2 for D (7 bases). Trimming pared 3 bases from V and 9 bases from J, leaving 14 bases between. The CDR3 consists of 13 residues. CDR1 is LGHNT and CDR2 is FRNRAP in the germline V gene. This CDR3 reads CASGLGGGLAQYF. The CDR3 nucleotides read TGTGCTAGTGGTTTAGGGGGGGGACTGGCCCAGTACTTC.

This clone appeared a few times. The chain uses TRBV6-1 and TRBJ1-2; tentatively, D is TRBD1 (6 bases). The CDR3 runs to 14 residues. Germline-derived CDR1 and CDR2 are MNHNS and SASEGT. V lost 1 base to trimming and J lost 5 bases, with 11 bases between them. CDR3 in DNA: TGTGCCAGCAGTGAAGGTTACAGGGAGTATGGCTACACCTTC. It yields the protein CASSEGYREYGYTF.